This T cell receptor beta chain was captured in a study of blood T cell repertoires in COVID-19. The method was immunoSEQ multiplex PCR; TCRdb's version includes in-frame clones alone and lacks a portion of them. The sample lists around 230,000 clones; approximately 83% were seen once. The specimen was peripheral blood. The origin of this receptor is a woman at least 80 years old with acute or convalescent COVID-19.

Here the CDR3 DNA reads TGTGCCAGCTCACCGGGGGATTTTGGTAATCAGCCCCAGCATTTT. Protein sequence: CASSPGDFGNQPQHF. V and J are TRBV7-9 and TRBJ1-5; tentative D call: TRBD1 (5 bases). The CDR3 is 15 residues long. Looked up from germline, CDR1 is SEHNR and CDR2 is FQNEAQ (reference sequence). Trimming took 8 bases from V and 4 from J, leaving 18 bases between them.